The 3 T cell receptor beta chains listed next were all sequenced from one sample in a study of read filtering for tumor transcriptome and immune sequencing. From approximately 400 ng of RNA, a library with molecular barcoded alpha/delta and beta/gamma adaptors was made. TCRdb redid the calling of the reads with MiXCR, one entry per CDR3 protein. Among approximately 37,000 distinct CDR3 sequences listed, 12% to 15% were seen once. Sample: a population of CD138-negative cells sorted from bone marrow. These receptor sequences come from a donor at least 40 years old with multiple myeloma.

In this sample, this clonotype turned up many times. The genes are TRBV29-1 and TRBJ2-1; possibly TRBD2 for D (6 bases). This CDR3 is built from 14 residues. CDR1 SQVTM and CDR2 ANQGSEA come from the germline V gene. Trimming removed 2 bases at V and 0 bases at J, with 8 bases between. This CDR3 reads CSVEWGDSYNEQFF. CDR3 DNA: TGCAGCGTTGAATGGGGGGACTCCTACAATGAGCAGTTCTTC.

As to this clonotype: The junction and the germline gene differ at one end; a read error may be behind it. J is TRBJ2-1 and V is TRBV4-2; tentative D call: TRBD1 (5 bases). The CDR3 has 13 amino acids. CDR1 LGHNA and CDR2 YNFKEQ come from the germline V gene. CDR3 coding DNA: TGCGCCGGCAGCCAAGATGGGGCCTTTGAGCAGCTCTTC. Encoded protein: CAGSQDGAFEQLF.

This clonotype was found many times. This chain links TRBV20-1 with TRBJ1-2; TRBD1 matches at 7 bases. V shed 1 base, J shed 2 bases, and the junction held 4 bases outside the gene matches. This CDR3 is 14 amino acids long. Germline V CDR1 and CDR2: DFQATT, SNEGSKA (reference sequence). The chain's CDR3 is CSARVGQTNYGYTF. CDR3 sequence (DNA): TGCAGTGCTAGAGTGGGACAGACAAACTATGGCTACACCTTC.